This T cell receptor beta chain came from a study of T cells after yellow fever vaccination. The wider study: Investigators used CD3, CD45RA, CCR7 and CD95 to sort the EM, EMRA, CM and Tscm memory subsets. Study-level findings and limits: Abundant bulk-derived clonotypes could contaminate FACS-sorted repertoires.

TCRdb passed the 5' RACE reads through MiXCR, listing each CDR3 protein once. The sample yields roughly 45,000 distinct CDR3 sequences, 5.5% to 8% seen once. This CDR3 has 15 residues. Trimming stripped 5 bases from V and 1 base from J, with 12 bases between. Germline V CDR1 and CDR2: SEHNR, FQNEAQ (reference sequence). This clonotype was picked up many times. This clonotype was obtained from a man aged 25-45 years who received the YFV17D yellow fever vaccine. Sample: PBMCs, either bulk or a sorted T-cell subset (CD4+, CD8+, memory, or dextramer-sorted; not recorded which), taken 45 days after the yellow fever booster vaccination. This chain links TRBV7-9 with TRBJ2-4; D is possibly TRBD2 (7 bases). DNA of the CDR3: TGTGCCAGCAGCATACGCGGGGGCGCCAAAAACATTCAGTACTTC. Translating it yields CASSIRGGAKNIQYF.